A single sample gave rise to the 8 T cell receptor beta chains below, sequenced in a study of blood T cells in healthy people across ages. Primers used in a second PCR of about 6 to 12 cycles were a sample-barcoded 5' primer and a J-beta primer mix. Each CDR3 protein gets one entry after TCRdb re-called the 5' RACE reads with MiXCR. The sample includes about 1.4 million distinct CDR3 sequences, 45% to 70% seen only once; the top ten take under 8.5%. The sequenced sample was blood. These receptors originate from a man younger than 30 in good health.

The V call is TRBV10-3, the J call TRBJ2-3, with D perhaps given as TRBD1 or TRBD2 (5 bases each). CDR1 ENHRY and CDR2 SYGVKD come from the germline V gene. Between the trimmed V and J ends, which lost 6 bases and 4 bases, there was a span of 11 bases. This CDR3 is built from 13 residues. The CDR3 region is CAISIGTSDTQYF. CDR3 nucleotide sequence: TGTGCCATCAGCATCGGGACCTCAGATACGCAGTATTTT.

CDR3 region: CASRPLERANTGELFF. In nucleotides, the CDR3 is TGTGCCAGCAGACCGCTCGAGCGGGCGAACACCGGGGAGCTGTTTTTT. The chain employs TRBV12-3 or TRBV12-4 and TRBJ2-2, with D perhaps matching TRBD2 (6 bases). CDR3 length equals 16 residues. V was shortened by 6 bases and J by 0 bases, with 14 bases between the two germline ends.

This chain joins TRBV5-8 and TRBJ2-3; 7 bases are shared with TRBD1. CDR1 SGHTS and CDR2 YDEGEE come from the germline V gene. Unmatched junction bases numbered 14, after V lost 4 bases and J lost 12 bases. The CDR3 loop spans 14 amino acids. Written as DNA, the CDR3 is TGTGCCAGCAGCCTTCTTGGGGCTGAAGGGGGCCAGTATTTT. This gives the protein CASSLLGAEGGQYF. Together with reference TRBV5-8 and TRBJ2-3, the CDR3 gives the full variable domain: EAGVTQSPTHLIKTRGQQATLRCSPISGHTSVYWYQQALGLGLQFLLWYDEGEERNRGNFPPRFSGRQFPNYSSELNVNALELEDSALYLCASSLLGAEGGQYFGPGTRLTVL.

This clonotype was seen a few times. This chain connects TRBV7-2 to TRBJ2-3; 8 positions match TRBD2. This CDR3 has 15 residues. The V segment lost 1 base and the J segment 4 bases; nucleotides outside the gene matches: 4. Germline lookup yields CDR1 SGHTA and CDR2 FQGNSA. CDR3 DNA: TGTGCCAGCAGCTTAGACGGGAGGGCCGCAGATACGCAGTATTTT. Its protein is CASSLDGRAADTQYF.

The chain has TRBV20-1 and TRBJ2-1, with 10 bases that match TRBD2. Losses at the gene ends were 6 bases for V and 0 bases for J; bases not matched to a gene: 14. This CDR3 is built from 18 residues. From germline, CDR1 is DFQATT and CDR2 SNEGSKA (reference sequence). The CDR3 DNA reads as TGCAGTGCCCCCGAAAATAGCGGGAGGTCTAGCTCCTACAATGAGCAGTTCTTC. It yields the protein CSAPENSGRSSSYNEQFF.

About this clonotype: It is likely a read error, because the conserved phenylalanine at the end of the CDR3 is missing. This chain uses TRBV7-2 with TRBJ2-3; 8 positions match TRBD2. Germline values: CDR1 SGHTA, CDR2 FQGNSA. This CDR3 spans 17 amino acids. The J segment lost 3 bases and the V segment lost 0 bases, leaving 8 bases of the junction unmatched. CDR3 in amino acids: CASSLAVSGGWTDTQYC. CDR3 DNA: TGTGCCAGCAGCTTAGCGGTGAGCGGGGGTTGGACAGATACGCAGTATTGT.

This clonotype has more than one count but fewer than ten. The CDR3 spells CASSSRILGPGANVLTF. The CDR3 coding sequence is TGTGCCAGCAGTTCTAGGATTTTGGGGCCTGGGGCCAACGTCCTGACTTTC. The chain combines TRBV27 with TRBJ2-6; D is possibly TRBD1 (5 bases). The CDR3 spans 17 residues. The germline CDR1 and CDR2 sequences are MNHEY and SMNVEV (reference sequence). Trimming stripped 4 bases from V and 2 bases from J, with 15 bases between.

The V and J genes are TRBV5-4 and TRBJ1-1, with D hard to call. Trimming took off 0 bases at V and 7 bases at J, with 7 bases between the two ends. Germline V CDR1 and CDR2: SGHNT, YYREEE (reference sequence). The CDR3 is 12 amino acids. The CDR3 DNA sequence: TGTGCCAGCAGCTTGGAGGCAGATGAAGCTTTCTTT. Amino acids: CASSLEADEAFF.